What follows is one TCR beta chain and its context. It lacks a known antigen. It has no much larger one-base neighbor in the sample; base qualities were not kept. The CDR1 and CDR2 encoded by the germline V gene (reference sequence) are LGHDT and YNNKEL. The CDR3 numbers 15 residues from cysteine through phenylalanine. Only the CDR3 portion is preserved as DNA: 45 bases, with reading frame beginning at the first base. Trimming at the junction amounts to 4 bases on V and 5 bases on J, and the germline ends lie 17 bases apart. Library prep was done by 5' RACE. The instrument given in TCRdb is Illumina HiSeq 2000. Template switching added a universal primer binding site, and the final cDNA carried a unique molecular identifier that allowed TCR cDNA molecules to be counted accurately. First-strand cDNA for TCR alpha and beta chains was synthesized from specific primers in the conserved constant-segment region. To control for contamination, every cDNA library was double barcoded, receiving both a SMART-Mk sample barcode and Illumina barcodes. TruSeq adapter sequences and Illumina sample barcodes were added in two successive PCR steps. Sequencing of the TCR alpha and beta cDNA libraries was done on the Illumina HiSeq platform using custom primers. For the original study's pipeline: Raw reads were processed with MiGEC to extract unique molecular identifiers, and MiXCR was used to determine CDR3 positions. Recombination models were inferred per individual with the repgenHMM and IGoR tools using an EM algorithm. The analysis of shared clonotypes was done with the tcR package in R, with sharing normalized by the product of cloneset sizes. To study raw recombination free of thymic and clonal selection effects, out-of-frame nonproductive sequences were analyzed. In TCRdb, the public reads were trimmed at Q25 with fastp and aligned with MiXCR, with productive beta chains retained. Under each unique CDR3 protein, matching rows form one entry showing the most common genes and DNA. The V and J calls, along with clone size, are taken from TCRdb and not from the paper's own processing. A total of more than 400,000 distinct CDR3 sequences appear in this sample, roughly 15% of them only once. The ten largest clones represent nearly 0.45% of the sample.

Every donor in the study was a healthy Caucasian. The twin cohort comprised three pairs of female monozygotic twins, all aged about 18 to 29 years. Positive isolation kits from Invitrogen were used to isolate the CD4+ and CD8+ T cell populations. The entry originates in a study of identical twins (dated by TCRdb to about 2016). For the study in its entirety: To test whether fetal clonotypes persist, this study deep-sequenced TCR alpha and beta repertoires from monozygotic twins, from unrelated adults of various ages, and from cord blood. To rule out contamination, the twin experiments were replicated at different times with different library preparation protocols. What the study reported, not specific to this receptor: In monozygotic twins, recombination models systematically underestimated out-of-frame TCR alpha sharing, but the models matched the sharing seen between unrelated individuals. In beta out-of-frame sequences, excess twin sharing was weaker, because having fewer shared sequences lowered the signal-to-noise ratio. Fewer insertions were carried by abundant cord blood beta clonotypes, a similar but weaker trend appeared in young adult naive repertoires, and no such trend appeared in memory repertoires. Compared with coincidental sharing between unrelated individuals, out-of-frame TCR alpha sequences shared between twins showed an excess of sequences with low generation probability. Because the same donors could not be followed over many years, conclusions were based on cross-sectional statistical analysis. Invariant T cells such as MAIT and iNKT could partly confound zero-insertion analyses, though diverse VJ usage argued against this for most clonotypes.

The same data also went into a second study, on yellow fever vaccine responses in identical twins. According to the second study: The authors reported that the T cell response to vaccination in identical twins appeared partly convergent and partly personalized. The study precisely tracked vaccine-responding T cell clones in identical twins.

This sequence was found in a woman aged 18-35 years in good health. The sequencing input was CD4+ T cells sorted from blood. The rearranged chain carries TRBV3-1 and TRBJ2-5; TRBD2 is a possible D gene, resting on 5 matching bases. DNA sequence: TGTGCCAGCAGCCCAATAGCGACTCCGGAGGAGACCCAGTACTTC. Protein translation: CASSPIATPEETQYF.